This is a list of T cell receptor beta chains from one sample in a study of blood T cell repertoires in COVID-19. Using immunoSEQ multiplex PCR, the repertoire was profiled, and TCRdb retains in-frame clones only, with some absent. The profile shows 25,000 to 35,000 clones, over 75% of them singletons. What was sequenced was peripheral blood. Every receptor here comes from a human donor in a cohort sampled during active COVID-19. The CDR3 runs from the conserved cysteine through the conserved F or W. D genes are given only for firm matches. The listing skips clone size in some rows; elsewhere it reads once, few, many or a size class.

V gene	clone size	D gene	J gene	CDR3 DNA	CDR3 protein
TRBV6-2/TRBV6-3	-	-	TRBJ1-1	TGTGCCAGCAGTTACTCGGAAGTGCGGAGGACTGAAGCTTTCTTT	CASSYSEVRRTEAFF
TRBV6-5	-	-	TRBJ1-1	TGTGCCAGCGGGGAGGGAATTCGAGGTGAAGCTTTCTTT	CASGEGIRGEAFF
TRBV7-9	-	-	TRBJ2-1	TGTGCCAGCAGCTTAACCAGCTCCTACAATGAGCAGTTCTTC	CASSLTSSYNEQFF
TRBV9	-	-	TRBJ2-2	TGTGCCAACGCCCACCCTACGAACACCGGGGAGCTGTTTTTT	CANAHPTNTGELFF
TRBV6-6	-	TRBD2	TRBJ2-3	TGTGCCAGCAGTTATAGGCGGGGGGGCACAGATACGCAGTATTTT	CASSYRRGGTDTQYF
TRBV4-3	-	-	TRBJ1-5	TGCGCCAGCAGCCAAGAATACGGAGGAAGTCAGCCCCAGCATTTT	CASSQEYGGSQPQHF
TRBV29-1	once	-	TRBJ2-1	TGCAGCGTTACTTCGGGACTCCTTGTTGAGCAGTTCTTC	CSVTSGLLVEQFF
TRBV4-1	-	-	TRBJ1-2	TGCGCCAGCAGCCAAGGATCAGGATCTGACTATGGCTACACCTTC	CASSQGSGSDYGYTF
TRBV4-2	-	-	TRBJ1-5	TGTGCCAGCAGCCAAGAACAGGGCAGAGGTCAGCCCCAGCATTTT	CASSQEQGRGQPQHF
TRBV5-5	-	-	TRBJ2-1	TGTGCCAGCAGCTTCCGTGAAGGGGCCTACAATGAGCAGTTCTTC	CASSFREGAYNEQFF
TRBV28	-	-	TRBJ2-5	TGTGCCATAAGATTCCGGGAGACCCAGTACTTC	CAIRFRETQYF
TRBV7-2	few	TRBD1	TRBJ1-6	TGTGCCAGCAGCTCGAGAGGGGGCCACTATAATTCACCCCTCCACTTT	CASSSRGGHYNSPLHF
TRBV27	-	-	TRBJ2-6	TGTGCCAGCAGTCACGCAGCGGGGGCCAACGTCCTGACTTTC	CASSHAAGANVLTF
TRBV4-3	-	TRBD1	TRBJ2-3	TGCGCCAGCAGCCAAGATCGGGGGGACAGGGCGGGCACAGATACGCAGTATTTT	CASSQDRGDRAGTDTQYF
TRBV2	-	-	TRBJ2-3	TGTGCCAGCAGTATCACCAGGGGATTCGGCACAGATACGCAGTATTTT	CASSITRGFGTDTQYF
TRBV9	-	-	TRBJ2-2	TGTGCCAGCAGCGTAGTGAGCGTCACCGGGGAGCTGTTTTTT	CASSVVSVTGELFF
TRBV7-2	-	-	TRBJ1-3	TGTGCCAGCAGCCGGGACTCGGGGCCGGGAAACACCATATATTTT	CASSRDSGPGNTIYF
TRBV3-1/TRBV3-2	once	TRBD1	TRBJ2-2	TGTGCCAGCAGCCAACACCCCGGGACAGGGGCGACCGGGGAGCTGTTTTTT	CASSQHPGTGATGELFF
TRBV9	-	-	TRBJ2-7	TGTGCCAGCAGCGTTGCTAGCTTCTCCTACGAGCAGTACTTC	CASSVASFSYEQYF
TRBV29-1	once	TRBD2	TRBJ2-7	TGCAGCGCAACGGGAGGACCGGAAAACTACTACGAGCAGTACTTC	CSATGGPENYYEQYF
TRBV7-9	once	TRBD2	TRBJ2-7	TGTGCCAGCAGCCTTACTACTAGCGGGGTAAACGAGCAGTACTTC	CASSLTTSGVNEQYF
TRBV5-1	-	TRBD2	TRBJ2-1	TGCGCCAGCAGCGGCGGGACTAGCAACAATGAGCAGTTCTTC	CASSGGTSNNEQFF
TRBV12-1	-	-	TRBJ2-1	TGTGCCAGCAGCTTTGTGGGGGGGGCCTACAATGAGCAGTTCTTC	CASSFVGGAYNEQFF
TRBV11-1	-	-	TRBJ2-3	TGTGCCAGCATCGGTGGAGGGGGCCGTACGCAGTATTTT	CASIGGGGRTQYF
TRBV6-2/TRBV6-3	-	-	TRBJ1-3	TGTGCCAGCAGTGCAGGGGGAAACACCATATATTTT	CASSAGGNTIYF
TRBV7-2	-	TRBD1	TRBJ1-2	TGTGCCAGCACCGGGACAGGGTGGGAAGGTGGCTACACCTTC	CASTGTGWEGGYTF
TRBV11-2	-	-	TRBJ2-7	TGTGCCAGCAGCTTCCCCAGGACCTACGAGCAGTACTTC	CASSFPRTYEQYF
TRBV28	-	TRBD1	TRBJ1-5	TGTGCCAGCAGAAGGGGCCTAACAGGGGGCATGTATAGCAATCAGCCCCAGCATTTT	CASRRGLTGGMYSNQPQHF
TRBV27	-	-	TRBJ1-4	TGTGCCAGCAGTTTACGGGGAGCAACTAATGAAAAACTGTTTTTT	CASSLRGATNEKLFF
TRBV21-1	-	-	TRBJ2-3	TGTGCCTTTAAACAGGGGCGGGGTGGCACAGATACGCAGTATTTT	CAFKQGRGGTDTQYF
TRBV6-2/TRBV6-3	-	TRBD1	TRBJ2-7	TGTGCCAGCAGTGACAGGCCCGGGACAGGAATTCCCGAGCAGTACTTC	CASSDRPGTGIPEQYF
TRBV6-1	-	TRBD1	TRBJ2-3	TGTGCCAGCAGTGAATATGGGGACAGGGTGACAGATACGCAGTATTTT	CASSEYGDRVTDTQYF
TRBV4-1	-	-	TRBJ1-4	TGCGCCAGCAGCCATCGACAGGCAGGTACTGAAAAACTGTTTTTT	CASSHRQAGTEKLFF
TRBV6-2/TRBV6-3	-	-	TRBJ1-2	TGTGCCAGCAGTTATCGACAGTCGGGCTACACCTTC	CASSYRQSGYTF
TRBV27	-	-	TRBJ2-2	TGTGCCAGCAGTTTATCCCGAGGCAGAAAAACCGGGGAGCTGTTTTTT	CASSLSRGRKTGELFF
TRBV18	-	-	TRBJ1-1	TGTGCCAGCTCACCACCGAGGGGGATGAACACTGAAGCTTTCTTT	CASSPPRGMNTEAFF
TRBV7-9	few	-	TRBJ1-1	TGTGCCAGCAGCTTAGAGGGACACCTGAACACTGAAGCTTTCTTT	CASSLEGHLNTEAFF
TRBV1	-	-	TRBJ1-1	TGCACCAGCAGCCAAGACCCCCAGACGGGGAACACTGAAGCTTTCTTT	CTSSQDPQTGNTEAFF
TRBV27	-	TRBD1	TRBJ1-5	TGTGCCAGCAGCCTGACAGGGGGGCTTGGTCAGCCCCAGCATTTT	CASSLTGGLGQPQHF
TRBV13	-	-	TRBJ2-7	TGTGCCAGCAAGGACAGTGTCTCCTACGAGCAGTACTTC	CASKDSVSYEQYF
TRBV24-1	-	-	TRBJ2-3	TGTGCCACCAGCCCGGTTCCCGATTCTAGCACAGATACGCAGTATTTT	CATSPVPDSSTDTQYF
TRBV6-6	-	TRBD2	TRBJ2-1	TGTGCCAGCAGTCGAGGACAGGAGGGACTAGCGGGGGCTAGCTCCTACAATGAGCAGTTCTTC	CASSRGQEGLAGASSYNEQFF
TRBV21-1	-	-	TRBJ2-5	TGTGCCAGCAGCAGATACCGGGACAGGGGTTTTGGCCAAGAGACCCAGTACTTC	CASSRYRDRGFGQETQYF
TRBV3-1/TRBV3-2	-	-	TRBJ2-2	TGTGCCAGCAGCCTTCGGGGGTCCCGCGGGGAGCTGTTTTTT	CASSLRGSRGELFF
TRBV11-2	-	-	TRBJ2-3	TGTGCCAGCAGCGCCAGCGGAACCGGGGGGTATTTT	CASSASGTGGYF
TRBV28	-	TRBD2	TRBJ2-3	TGTGCCAGCACCATTCGGGGGGGCTCCGGCACAGATACGCAGTATTTT	CASTIRGGSGTDTQYF
TRBV6-2/TRBV6-3	-	TRBD1	TRBJ2-1	TGTGCCAGCAGCCCCGGGACAGGGGAATACAATGAGCAGTTCTTC	CASSPGTGEYNEQFF
TRBV11-1	-	TRBD2	TRBJ2-7	TGTGCCAGCAGCTTTACTAGCGGGGGGGCCGAGCAGTACTTC	CASSFTSGGAEQYF
TRBV7-9	-	-	TRBJ1-2	TGTGCCAGCAGCTTAGTTGGCGGAAGCTATGGCTACACCTTC	CASSLVGGSYGYTF
TRBV2	-	-	TRBJ2-1	TGTGCCAGCAGTGAAGTTCCGGGGGAGGAGGGTTATAATGAGCAGTTCTTC	CASSEVPGEEGYNEQFF
TRBV7-8	-	-	TRBJ1-2	TGTGCCAGCAGCAAAAACCAACAGGGAACCTATGGCTACACCTTC	CASSKNQQGTYGYTF
TRBV27	-	TRBD1	TRBJ1-2	TGTGCCAGCAGTGCGCAAGGGGGCGCGAACTATGGCTACACCTTC	CASSAQGGANYGYTF
TRBV7-2	-	TRBD1	TRBJ1-2	TGTGCCAGCAGACCGACAGGGGTTCGGGGAAACTATGGCTACACCTTC	CASRPTGVRGNYGYTF
TRBV3-1/TRBV3-2	-	-	TRBJ2-2	TGTGCCAGCAGACACACCGGGACAAGTCCTGGGGAGCTGTTTTTT	CASRHTGTSPGELFF
TRBV3-1/TRBV3-2	-	-	TRBJ1-4	TGTGCCAGCAGGCCGGGAGGACTGTTTTTT	CASRPGGLFF
TRBV27	-	TRBD1	TRBJ1-2	TGTGCCAGCAGGATGCAGGGGGCTGGAGGCTACACCTTC	CASRMQGAGGYTF
TRBV5-1	few	-	TRBJ2-2	TGCGCCAGCAGCTTGATGGGGCCCACCGGGGAGCTGTTTTTT	CASSLMGPTGELFF
TRBV30	-	TRBD1	TRBJ1-1	TGTGCCTGGAGTTCAGGCAGGGGGATTAGTAATTTCTTT	CAWSSGRGISNFF
TRBV2	once	TRBD1	TRBJ2-2	TGTGCCAGGGACAGGGAAACCGGGGAGCTGTTTTTT	CARDRETGELFF
TRBV7-2	-	-	TRBJ2-3	TGTGCCAGCAGCTACTACAGGGGGGGTATACCAGATACGCAGTATTTT	CASSYYRGGIPDTQYF